The sequence of this T cell receptor beta chain was determined in a study of tumor-infiltrating lymphocytes in primary liver carcinoma. General study results and limits: Tumors and blood were compared for top-250-clone fraction, and tumors had the significantly higher value (p = 0.039).

A constant-region primer served to make TCR beta cDNA from approximately 490 ng total RNA. Three nested multiplex PCR rounds of slightly modified ARM-PCR generated TCR beta libraries. It was with TRBV1-TRBV30 forward primers and a C-beta reverse primer that the first two PCR rounds were run, at around 10 cycles each. TCRdb reprocessed the multiplex PCR reads with MiXCR, giving one entry per CDR3 protein. The sample carries over 45,000 distinct CDR3 sequences, less than 85% recorded once. This clonotype was seen many times. Its antigen is currently unknown. Per germline, CDR1 SEHNR and CDR2 FQNEAQ (reference sequence). Trimming removed 5 bases at V and 5 bases at J, with 13 bases between. The CDR3 is 14 residues long. For each extraction, RNA and DNA were obtained together from around 18-30 mg of unsorted bulk tissue.

This rearrangement joins TRBV7-9 to TRBJ1-3; D not certain. The receptor comes from a man aged 35 to 55 with primary liver carcinoma and hepatitis B virus infection. Material for sequencing was liver tumor tissue from sampling region 5. Specified subset: tumor region T5, tumor centre. The chain's CDR3 is CASSVSGPRNTIYF. In DNA form, the CDR3 reads TGTGCCAGCAGCGTTTCGGGCCCGAGAAACACCATATATTTT.